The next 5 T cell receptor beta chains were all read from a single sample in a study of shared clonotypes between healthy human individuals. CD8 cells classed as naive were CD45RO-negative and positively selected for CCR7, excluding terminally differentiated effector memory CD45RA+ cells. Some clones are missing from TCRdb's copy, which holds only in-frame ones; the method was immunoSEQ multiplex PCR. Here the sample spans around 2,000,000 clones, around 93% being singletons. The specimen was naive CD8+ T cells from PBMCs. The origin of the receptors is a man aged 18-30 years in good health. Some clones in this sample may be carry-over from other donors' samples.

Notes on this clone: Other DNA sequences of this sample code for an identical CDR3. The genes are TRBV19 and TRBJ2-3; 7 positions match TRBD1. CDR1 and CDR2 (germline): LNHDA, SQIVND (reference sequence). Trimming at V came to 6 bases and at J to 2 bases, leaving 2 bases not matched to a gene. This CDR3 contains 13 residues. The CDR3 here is CASSDRDTDTQYF. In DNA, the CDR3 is TGTGCCAGTAGCGACAGGGACACAGATACGCAGTATTTT.

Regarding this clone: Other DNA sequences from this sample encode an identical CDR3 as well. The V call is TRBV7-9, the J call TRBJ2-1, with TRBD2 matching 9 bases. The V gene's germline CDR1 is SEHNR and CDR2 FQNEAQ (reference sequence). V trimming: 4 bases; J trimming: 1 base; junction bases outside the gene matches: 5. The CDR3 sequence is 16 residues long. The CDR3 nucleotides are TGTGCCAGCAGCTCCCCCACTAGCGGGTCCTACAATGAGCAGTTCTTC. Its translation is CASSSPTSGSYNEQFF.

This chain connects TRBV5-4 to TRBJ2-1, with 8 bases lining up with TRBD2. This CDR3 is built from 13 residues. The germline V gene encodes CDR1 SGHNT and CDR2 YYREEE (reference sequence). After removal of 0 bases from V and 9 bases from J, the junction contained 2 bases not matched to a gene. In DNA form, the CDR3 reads TGTGCCAGCAGCTTGGGTAGCGGGATTGAGCAGTTCTTC. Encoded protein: CASSLGSGIEQFF.

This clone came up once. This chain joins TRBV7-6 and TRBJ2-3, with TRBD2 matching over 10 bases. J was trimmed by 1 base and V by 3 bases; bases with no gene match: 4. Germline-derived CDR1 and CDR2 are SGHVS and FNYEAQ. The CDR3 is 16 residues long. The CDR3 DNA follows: TGTGCCAGCAGCTTGGGGAGCGGGGGGGGCACAGATACGCAGTATTTT. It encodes CASSLGSGGGTDTQYF.

The CDR3 here is CASSPIPLLAGGLTGELFF. The CDR3 DNA reads as TGTGCCAGCAGTCCGATCCCTCTACTAGCGGGAGGGCTCACCGGGGAGCTGTTTTTT. The rearrangement links TRBV27 to TRBJ2-2, with 13 bases aligning to TRBD2. With V trimmed by 5 bases and J by 4 bases, 13 bases remained unmatched. CDR1 and CDR2 from the germline V gene are MNHEY and SMNVEV (reference sequence). This CDR3 region has 19 residues.